This T cell receptor (beta chain) was recorded in a study of blood T cells in healthy people across ages. Study-wide results and limits: Unknown CMV status may confound age-related changes in expanded clones.

In regard to this clonotype: Its antigen remains unidentified.

CDR1 and CDR2 (germline): SGHTA, FQGTGA. V lost 5 bases and J 7 bases, leaving 14 bases between the germline ends. The CDR3 consists of 13 residues. A sample-barcoded 5' primer and a J-beta primer mix were used in a second PCR of roughly 6 to 11 cycles. TCRdb analysed the 5' RACE reads with MiXCR anew, one entry per CDR3 protein. In the table there are about 1,500,000 distinct CDR3 sequences, approximately 42% of which are singletons. This sequence joins TRBV7-3 and TRBJ1-2, with a tentative D call TRBD1 (5 bases). Sequencing was done on a sample of blood. This clonotype was obtained from a young woman in good health. CDR3 bases: TGTGCCAGCAGCCTCGGGATCGGGGGTGGCTACACCTTC. Translated, it gives CASSLGIGGGYTF.